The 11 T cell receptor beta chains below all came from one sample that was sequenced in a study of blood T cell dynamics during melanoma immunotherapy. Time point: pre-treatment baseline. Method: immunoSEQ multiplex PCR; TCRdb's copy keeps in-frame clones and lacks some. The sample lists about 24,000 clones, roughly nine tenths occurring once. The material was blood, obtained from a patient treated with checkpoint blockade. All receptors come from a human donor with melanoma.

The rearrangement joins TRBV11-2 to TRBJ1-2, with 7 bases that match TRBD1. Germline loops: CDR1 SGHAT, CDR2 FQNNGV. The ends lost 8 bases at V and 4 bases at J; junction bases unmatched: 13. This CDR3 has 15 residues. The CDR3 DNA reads TGTGCCAGCGGCCGAGAGGGGGCGCCTGGCTATGGCTACACCTTC. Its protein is CASGREGAPGYGYTF. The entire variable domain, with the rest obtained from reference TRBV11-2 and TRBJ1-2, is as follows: EAGVAQSPRYKIIEKRQSVAFWCNPISGHATLYWYQQILGQGPKLLIQFQNNGVVDDSQLPKDRFSAERLKGVDSTLKIQPAKLEDSAVYLCASGREGAPGYGYTFGSGTRLTVV.

The CDR3: CASSIAGRGPEAFF. DNA of the CDR3: TGTGCCAGTAGTATAGCAGGCAGGGGGCCTGAAGCTTTCTTT. The chain employs TRBV19 and TRBJ1-1; 8 nucleotides agree with TRBD1. This CDR3 is built from 14 residues. Germline V gives CDR1 LNHDA, CDR2 SQIVND (reference sequence). V lost 1 base to trimming and J lost 6 bases; unmatched junction nucleotides: 4.

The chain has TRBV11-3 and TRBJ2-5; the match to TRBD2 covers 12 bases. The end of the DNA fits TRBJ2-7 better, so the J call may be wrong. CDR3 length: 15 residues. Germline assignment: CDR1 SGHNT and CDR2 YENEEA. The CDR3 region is CASSLGTSGDYEQYF. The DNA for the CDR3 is TGTGCCAGCAGCTTAGGGACTAGCGGGGACTACGAGCAGTACTTC.

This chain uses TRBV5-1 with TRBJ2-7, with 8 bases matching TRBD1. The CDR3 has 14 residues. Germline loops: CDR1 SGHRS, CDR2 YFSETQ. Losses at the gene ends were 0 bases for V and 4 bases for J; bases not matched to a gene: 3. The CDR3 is CASSLAGTGYEQYF. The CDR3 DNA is TGCGCCAGCAGCTTGGCCGGGACAGGTTACGAGCAGTACTTC. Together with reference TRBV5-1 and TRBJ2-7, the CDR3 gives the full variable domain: KAGVTQTPRYLIKTRGQQVTLSCSPISGHRSVSWYQQTPGQGLQFLFEYFSETQRNKGNFPGRFSGRQFSNSRSEMNVSTLELGDSALYLCASSLAGTGYEQYFGPGTRLTVT.

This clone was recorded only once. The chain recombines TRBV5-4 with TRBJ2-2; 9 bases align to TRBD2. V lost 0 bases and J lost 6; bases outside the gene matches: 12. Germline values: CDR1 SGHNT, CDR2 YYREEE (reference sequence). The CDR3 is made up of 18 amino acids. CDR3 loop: CASSLAGGGGRAAGELFF. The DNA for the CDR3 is TGTGCCAGCAGCTTGGCCGGAGGGGGCGGGAGGGCAGCCGGGGAGCTGTTTTTT.

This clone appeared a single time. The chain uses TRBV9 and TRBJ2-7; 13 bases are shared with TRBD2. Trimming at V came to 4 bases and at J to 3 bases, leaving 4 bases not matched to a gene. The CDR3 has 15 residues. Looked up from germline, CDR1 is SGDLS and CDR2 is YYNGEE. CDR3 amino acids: CASSLGTSGIYEQYF. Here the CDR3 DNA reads TGTGCCAGCAGCTTAGGGACTAGCGGGATCTACGAGCAGTACTTC.

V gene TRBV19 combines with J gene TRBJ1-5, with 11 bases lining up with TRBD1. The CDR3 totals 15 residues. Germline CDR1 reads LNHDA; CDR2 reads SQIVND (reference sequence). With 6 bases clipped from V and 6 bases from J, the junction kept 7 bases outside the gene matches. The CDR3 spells CASSPPGTGGQPQHF. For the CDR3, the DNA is TGTGCCAGTAGCCCCCCCGGGACAGGGGGTCAGCCCCAGCATTTT.

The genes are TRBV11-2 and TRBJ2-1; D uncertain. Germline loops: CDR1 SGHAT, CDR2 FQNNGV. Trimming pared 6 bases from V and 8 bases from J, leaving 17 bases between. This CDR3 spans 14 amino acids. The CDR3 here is CASRDRFLGHEQFF. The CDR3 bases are TGTGCCAGCAGGGACCGGTTCCTGGGCCATGAGCAGTTCTTC.

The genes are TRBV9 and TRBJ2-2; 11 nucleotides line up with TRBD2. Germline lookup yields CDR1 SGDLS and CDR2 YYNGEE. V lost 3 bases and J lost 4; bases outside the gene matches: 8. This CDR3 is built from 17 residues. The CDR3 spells CASSERGTSGLTGELFF. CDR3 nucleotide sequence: TGTGCCAGCAGCGAGAGAGGGACTAGCGGCCTCACCGGGGAGCTGTTTTTT.

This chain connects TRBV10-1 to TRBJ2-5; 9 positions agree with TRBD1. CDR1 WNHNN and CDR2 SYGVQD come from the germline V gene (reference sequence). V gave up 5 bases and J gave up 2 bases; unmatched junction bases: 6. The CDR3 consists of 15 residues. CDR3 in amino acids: CASSKDRGRQETQYF. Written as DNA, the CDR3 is TGCGCCAGCAGTAAAGACAGGGGGAGGCAAGAGACCCAGTACTTC.

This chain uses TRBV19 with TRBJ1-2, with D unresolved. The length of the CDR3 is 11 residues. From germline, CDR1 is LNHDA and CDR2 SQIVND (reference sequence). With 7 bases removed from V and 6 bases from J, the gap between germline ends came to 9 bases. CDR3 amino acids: CASKRGDGYTF. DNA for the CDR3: TGTGCCAGTAAACGTGGTGATGGCTACACCTTC.